This note documents a single T cell receptor beta chain sequence. Unique molecular identifiers were built into the TCRbeta library. TCRdb called the PCR reads again in MiXCR, with one record for every CDR3 protein. Of approximately 200,000 distinct CDR3 sequences listed, roughly 15% are singletons. The V gene's germline CDR1 is MGHRA and CDR2 YSYEKL. Deletions cut 3 bases from V and 7 bases from J, with 13 bases between. This CDR3 comprises 13 residues. This sample is part of a study of T-cell reconstitution after alpha-beta-depleted transplantation in children. This rearrangement joins TRBV4-1 to TRBJ2-7; TRBD1 might be the D (6 bases). Here the sequenced sample was PBMCs from the stem cell graft donor, taken from the stem cell graft. The receptor's source is a human donor who donated a stem cell graft to a child with acute lymphoblastic leukemia. The CDR3 nucleotides are TGCGCCAGCAGCCACCCGGACAGAGGAGAGCAGTACTTC. It specifies CASSHPDRGEQYF.